A selection of T cell receptor beta chains follows, all from one sample in a study of T cell responses to AZD1222 COVID-19 vaccine. Method: immunoSEQ multiplex PCR; TCRdb's copy keeps in-frame clones and lacks some. This repertoire shows 150,000 to 200,000 clones, about 90% found once; its top ten account for less than 3%. The specimen comprised peripheral blood, sampled on day 0 of MenACWY control vaccination. The origin of the receptors is an adult in good health. The CDR3 runs from the conserved cysteine through the conserved F or W. The D gene is left open where the match is weak. Rows may omit the clone size; those that give it use once, few, many or a size class.

v_gene	j_gene	abundance	d_gene	CDR3nt	CDR3aa
TRBV29-1	TRBJ1-1	few	.	TGCAGCGTTGACGTGTACACTGAAGCTTTCTTT	CSVDVYTEAFF
TRBV21-1	TRBJ2-7	few	.	TGTAAGCTTCCTCAATCCTACGAGCAGTACTTC	CKLPQSYEQYF
TRBV30	TRBJ1-2	.	.	TGTGCCGGAATATACACGGCAGGACTAGAATCCTTC	CAGIYTAGLESF
TRBV27	TRBJ2-3	.	.	TGTGCCAGCAGTTCCAACGCCCCCCCAGGAGATACGCAGTATTTT	CASSSNAPPGDTQYF
TRBV5-1	TRBJ2-7	.	.	TGCGCCAGCAGACAGGGACGCGAGCAGTACTTC	CASRQGREQYF
TRBV7-2	TRBJ2-1	.	TRBD2	TGTGCCAGCAGCTTAGTGGCGGGAGGCCCCTCCTACAATGAGCAGTTCTTC	CASSLVAGGPSYNEQFF
TRBV27	TRBJ1-2	.	.	TGTGCCAGCAGTTTAGATGGCCAGTCAGTGAATGGCTACACCTTC	CASSLDGQSVNGYTF
TRBV6-5	TRBJ2-5	.	.	TGTGCCAGCAGTCCGACCACAGGGACCCAAGAGACCCAGTACTTC	CASSPTTGTQETQYF
TRBV30	TRBJ1-6	.	.	TGTGCCTGGAAGTTGAGCTCCTATAATTCACCCCTCCACTTT	CAWKLSSYNSPLHF
TRBV27	TRBJ1-3	.	.	TGTGCCAGCAGTTTAAAAAGGATCTCTGGAAACACCATATATTTT	CASSLKRISGNTIYF
TRBV7-2	TRBJ2-1	few	TRBD2	TGTGCCAGCAGCTTTAACAGGGGACTAGCGGGAAGACACAATGAGCAGTTCTTC	CASSFNRGLAGRHNEQFF
TRBV24-1	TRBJ1-3	few	.	TGTGCCACCAGTGATGCCCTGGGCCCTGGAAACACCATATATTTT	CATSDALGPGNTIYF
TRBV7-9	TRBJ1-3	.	.	TGTGCCAGCAGCTTATCCCAAGGGGGGTTCCGCTCTGGAAACACCATATATTTT	CASSLSQGGFRSGNTIYF
TRBV5-6	TRBJ2-7	.	TRBD1	TGTGCCAGCAGCCCCGGGACCAGGGGGACCGACGAGCAGTACTTC	CASSPGTRGTDEQYF
TRBV9	TRBJ1-2	.	.	TGTGCCAGCAGCGTAGGGGAGGGGAGGATAGACTATGGCTACACCTTC	CASSVGEGRIDYGYTF
TRBV5-6	TRBJ1-2	once	TRBD1	TGTGCCAGCAGGGGGACAGGGGGCCTTGGCTACACCTTC	CASRGTGGLGYTF
TRBV3-1/TRBV3-2	TRBJ1-1	.	TRBD1	TGTGCCAGCAGCCTCCGGACAGGAAAGGGGGGCACTGAAGCTTTCTTT	CASSLRTGKGGTEAFF
TRBV7-9	TRBJ1-2	once	.	TGTGCCAGCAGCTTAGCCGGCTATGGCTACACCTTC	CASSLAGYGYTF
TRBV29-1	TRBJ1-3	.	.	TGCAGCGTTTGGTCAGTTAATGGAAACACCATATATTTT	CSVWSVNGNTIYF
TRBV18	TRBJ1-2	.	.	TGTGCCAGCTCACCAACCGAGCGCGGCTACACCTTC	CASSPTERGYTF
TRBV28	TRBJ2-7	.	.	TGTGCCAGCAGTTTATCTTCCAGCGGGCCCTCCTACGAGCAGTACTTC	CASSLSSSGPSYEQYF
TRBV7-3	TRBJ1-2	.	TRBD1	TGTGCCAGCAGCATAGGACAGGGAGATAACTATGGCTACACCTTC	CASSIGQGDNYGYTF
TRBV7-8	TRBJ2-3	.	.	TGTGCCAGCAGCCCGAGTATAGGGGCTAGCCCAGATACGCAGTATTTT	CASSPSIGASPDTQYF
TRBV2	TRBJ2-1	.	.	TGTGCCAGCAGGTCCAGTGGGTACAATGAGCAGTTCTTC	CASRSSGYNEQFF
TRBV10-3	TRBJ2-3	once	.	TGTGCCATCACCGGGAGCCTCACAGATACGCAGTATTTT	CAITGSLTDTQYF
TRBV6-5	TRBJ2-7	.	TRBD1	TGTGCCAGCAGTTACTCGGGACAGGCCATTCCGCAGTACTTC	CASSYSGQAIPQYF
TRBV27	TRBJ2-7	.	.	TGTGCCAGCAGTTTAGCAGGGCCAGGTTACGAGCAGTACTTC	CASSLAGPGYEQYF
TRBV12-3/TRBV12-4	TRBJ2-1	.	.	TGTGCCAGCAGTTTAGGGGCCCGACCGCAACAGTTCTTC	CASSLGARPQQFF
TRBV5-4	TRBJ1-1	.	.	TGTGCCAGTGGGACGGGGAACACTGAAGCTTTCTTT	CASGTGNTEAFF
TRBV30	TRBJ1-1	.	.	TGTGCCTGGAGCAGGCTTGAAGCTTTCTTT	CAWSRLEAFF
TRBV2	TRBJ1-1	.	.	TGTGCCAGCCTGGGCACTGAAGCTTTCTTT	CASLGTEAFF
TRBV3-1/TRBV3-2	TRBJ2-7	.	TRBD1	TGTGCCAGCAGCCCATGGGGACAGGACCCCCTGGGGCAGTACTTC	CASSPWGQDPLGQYF
TRBV19	TRBJ2-1	.	.	TGTGCCAGTAGAATAAAATATTCGGGGGACCGAGTAAGGGATGAGCAGTTCTTC	CASRIKYSGDRVRDEQFF
TRBV5-1	TRBJ1-1	few	TRBD1	TGCGCCAGCAGCTGGGGACAGGGGAGGACTGAAGCTTTCTTT	CASSWGQGRTEAFF
TRBV9	TRBJ1-1	.	.	TGTGCCAGCAGTCAAACGCAGAAGAACACTGAAGCTTTCTTT	CASSQTQKNTEAFF
TRBV2	TRBJ1-5	.	TRBD1	TGTGCCAGCAGTAACAGGGGAAGCAATCAGCCCCAGCATTTT	CASSNRGSNQPQHF
TRBV15	TRBJ1-1	.	TRBD1	TGTGCCACCAGCAGGGATAAACAGGGGTTCCCCACTGAAGCTTTCTTT	CATSRDKQGFPTEAFF
TRBV27	TRBJ2-7	.	TRBD1	TGTGCCAGCAGTTCGAGGACAGGAAGCTCCTACGAGCAGTACTTC	CASSSRTGSSYEQYF
TRBV7-2	TRBJ2-2	once	TRBD1	TGTGCCAGCAGCAAACAGGGGGCAGGGGAGCTGTTTTTT	CASSKQGAGELFF
TRBV4-3	TRBJ2-7	.	TRBD1	TGCGCCAGCAGCCAGGGACAGGGTGGCCACGAGCAGTACTTC	CASSQGQGGHEQYF
TRBV24-1	TRBJ1-5	.	.	TGTGCCACCAGTAGGGGGGCTCGGAATCAGCCCCAGCATTTT	CATSRGARNQPQHF
TRBV5-1	TRBJ1-2	.	TRBD1	TGCGCCAGCAGCTTGGCCGGGACAGGGGGTGGCTACACCTTC	CASSLAGTGGGYTF
TRBV7-7	TRBJ2-1	.	.	TGTGCTAGCAGCTTGGGACTTCAGGGGGGCAATGAGCAGTTCTTC	CASSLGLQGGNEQFF
TRBV5-1	TRBJ2-1	.	.	TGCGCCAGCAGCCGGGGTTTGTACAATGAGCAGTTCTTC	CASSRGLYNEQFF
TRBV5-1	TRBJ1-4	.	.	TGCGCCAGCAGCGACAGGCTAAATGAAAAACTGTTTTTT	CASSDRLNEKLFF